This TCR beta chain comes out of a study of blood T cell repertoires in COVID-19. Across the whole study: PBMCs, B-cell-depleted T cells, or T cells were the source of the cDNA or gDNA that made up the material.

A few counts support this clone. V was cut by 1 base and J by 0 bases, with 7 bases left in between. Germline CDR1 is SGHTA and CDR2 is FQGNSA. The CDR3 runs to 14 residues. TCRdb's copy holds only in-frame clones and misses some; the assay was immunoSEQ multiplex PCR. The data show 60,000 or so clones, approximately 91% seen once. The clonotype comes from a human donor in a cohort sampled during active COVID-19. Sequenced: peripheral blood. The chain links TRBV7-2 to TRBJ2-7; no firm D call. The CDR3 protein is CASSLVPRSYEQYF. CDR3 nucleotide sequence: TGTGCCAGCAGCTTAGTCCCCCGCTCCTACGAGCAGTACTTC.